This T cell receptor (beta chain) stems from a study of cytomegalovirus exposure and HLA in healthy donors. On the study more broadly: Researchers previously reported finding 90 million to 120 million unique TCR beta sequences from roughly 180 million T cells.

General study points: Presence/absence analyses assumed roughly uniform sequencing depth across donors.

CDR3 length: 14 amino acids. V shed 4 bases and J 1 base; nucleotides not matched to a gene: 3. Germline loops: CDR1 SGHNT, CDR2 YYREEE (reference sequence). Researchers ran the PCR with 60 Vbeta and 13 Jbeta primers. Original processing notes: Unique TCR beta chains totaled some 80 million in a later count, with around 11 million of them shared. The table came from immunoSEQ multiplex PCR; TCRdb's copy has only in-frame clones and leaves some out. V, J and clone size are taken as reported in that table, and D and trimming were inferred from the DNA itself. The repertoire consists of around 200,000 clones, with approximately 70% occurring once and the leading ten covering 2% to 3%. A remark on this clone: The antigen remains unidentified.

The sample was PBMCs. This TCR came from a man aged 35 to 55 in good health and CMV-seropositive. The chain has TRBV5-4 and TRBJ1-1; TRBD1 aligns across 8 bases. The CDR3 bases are TGTGCCAGCAGCCCAACAGGGGGGAACACTGAAGCTTTCTTT. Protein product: CASSPTGGNTEAFF.